Shown below are 4 T cell receptor beta chains from a single sample sequenced in a study of CD8+CD57+ T cells in acquired aplastic anemia. Profiling of TCR beta VDJ combinations and CDR3 sequences used genomic DNA as template. TCRdb reprocessed the reads via MiXCR and lists one record per CDR3 protein. The sample lists around 230,000 distinct CDR3 sequences; 61% were seen once. Material for sequencing was sorted CD4+, CD8+, or CD8+CD57+ T cells (not recorded which) from PBMCs. The receptors derive from a human donor in good health.

This clonotype was recorded at least ten times. The chain joins TRBV25-1 to TRBJ1-2, with D perhaps matching TRBD1 (6 bases). The CDR3 consists of 15 residues. The germline gives CDR1 MGHDK, CDR2 SYGVNS. V was cut by 1 base and J by 5 bases, with 14 bases left in between. In DNA form, the CDR3 reads TGTGCCAGCAGTGAATCGGGGGGGCGTTGGTATGGCTACACCTTC. This encodes CASSESGGRWYGYTF.

The V and J genes are TRBV7-3 and TRBJ2-7; D is possibly TRBD1 (5 bases). Trimming removed 3 bases from V and 0 bases from J, with 9 bases in between. Germline V CDR1 and CDR2: SGHTA, FQGTGA. The CDR3 consists of 14 residues. Here the CDR3 reads CASSFTGISYEQYF. The CDR3 region has the DNA TGTGCCAGCAGCTTTACAGGAATCTCCTACGAGCAGTACTTC. Filled out from reference TRBV7-3 and TRBJ2-7, the complete variable domain reads GAGVSQTPSNKVTEKGKYVELRCDPISGHTALYWYRQSLGQGPEFLIYFQGTGAADDSGLPNDRFFAVRPEGSVSTLKIQRTERGDSAVYLCASSFTGISYEQYFGPGTRLTVT.

This clonotype appeared many times. The chain joins TRBV19 to TRBJ2-3, with D hard to call. The V and J ends lost 1 base and 0 bases respectively, with 5 bases between them. CDR1 and CDR2 from the germline V gene are LNHDA and SQIVND (reference sequence). This CDR3 is built from 14 residues. CDR3 nucleotides: TGTGCCAGTAGTATAGCGGACAGCACAGATACGCAGTATTTT. Translated: CASSIADSTDTQYF.

This clonotype came up many times. The chain links TRBV3-1 to TRBJ2-7; D unclear. The CDR3 length is 14 residues. Germline V gene sequence: CDR1 LGHDT, CDR2 YNNKEL (reference sequence). V was clipped by 4 bases and J by 0 bases, with 10 bases between them. As DNA, the CDR3 is TGTGCCAGCAGCCCAGTGCAATTCTCCTACGAGCAGTACTTC. Its protein is CASSPVQFSYEQYF.